These 12 T cell receptor beta chains were all obtained from the same sample, sequenced in a study of technical replicates of blood from a handful of donors. Here immunoSEQ multiplex PCR was the method, and the copy in TCRdb shows in-frame clones only, minus some. Of tens of thousands of clones in the sample, 75% to 95% were seen once. Input material: T cells isolated from PBMCs. The receptors stem from a human donor in good health. Some clones in this sample may be carry-over from other donors' samples.

The rearrangement links TRBV2 to TRBJ2-7, with D perhaps matching TRBD1 (6 bases). The V end lost 8 bases, the J end lost 4 bases, and 15 bases lay between the germline ends. From germline, CDR1 is SNHLY and CDR2 FYNNEI. The CDR3 has 13 residues. Here the CDR3 reads CASLFDGQYEQYF. For the CDR3, the DNA is TGTGCCAGCCTATTCGACGGACAGTACGAGCAGTACTTC.

The chain carries TRBV11-2 and TRBJ1-2; possibly TRBD1 for D (5 bases). CDR1 and CDR2 from the germline V gene are SGHAT and FQNNGV. V was clipped by 9 bases and J by 4 bases, with 15 bases between them. The CDR3 covers 13 residues. The CDR3 sequence: CASKLNTGYGYTF. In DNA form, the CDR3 reads TGTGCCAGTAAGCTTAATACAGGCTATGGCTACACCTTC.

This chain uses TRBV14 with TRBJ2-1; TRBD2 agrees at 8 bases. The CDR3 is 15 residues long. V gave up 6 bases and J gave up 4 bases; unmatched junction bases: 8. Germline CDR1 SGHDN, CDR2 FVKESK. This chain's CDR3 is CASRHTSGTYNEQFF. CDR3 DNA: TGTGCCAGCAGACATACTAGCGGAACGTACAATGAGCAGTTCTTC.

V and J are TRBV19 and TRBJ2-1; tentative D call: TRBD1 (6 bases). The V end lost 3 bases, the J end lost 4 bases, and 16 bases lay between the germline ends. Germline CDR1 and CDR2: LNHDA and SQIVND (reference sequence). The CDR3 totals 16 residues. The CDR3 coding sequence is TGTGCCAGTAGTATGTCATCAGGGGCCATTTACAATGAGCAGTTCTTC. It specifies CASSMSSGAIYNEQFF.

J is TRBJ2-7 and V is TRBV5-1; a weak D match, TRBD1 (6 bases). Looked up from germline, CDR1 is SGHRS and CDR2 is YFSETQ. Trimming stripped 0 bases from V and 4 bases from J, with 14 bases between. This CDR3 has 15 residues. CDR3 sequence reads: CASSLGGGQNYEQYF. The DNA of the CDR3 is TGCGCCAGCAGCTTGGGTGGTGGACAGAATTACGAGCAGTACTTC.

The J gene is TRBJ2-1, the V gene TRBV5-1; 11 bases fit TRBD2. The CDR3 extends over 17 amino acids. In germline, CDR1 is SGHRS, CDR2 YFSETQ. The V gene end was trimmed by 4 bases and the J gene end by 3 bases; junction bases not matched to a gene: 9. The CDR3 region is CASSAAKTSGVYNEQFF. CDR3 in DNA: TGCGCCAGCAGCGCCGCTAAGACTAGCGGGGTCTACAATGAGCAGTTCTTC.

This chain links TRBV7-2 with TRBJ2-7, with a weak D call TRBD2 (6 bases). The CDR3 covers 14 residues. Germline V gives CDR1 SGHTA, CDR2 FQGNSA. Between the trimmed V and J ends, which lost 2 bases and 2 bases, there was a span of 10 bases. The CDR3 DNA reads as TGTGCCAGCAGCTTATCGGGAGCCCCCTACGAGCAGTACTTC. This gives the protein CASSLSGAPYEQYF.

The chain combines TRBV6-6 with TRBJ1-1; D gene uncertain. V gave up 6 bases and J gave up 6 bases, with 8 bases separating them. The CDR3 covers 11 residues. Germline V gene sequence: CDR1 MNHNY, CDR2 SVGAGI (reference sequence). CDR3 region: CASSLAAEAFF. The CDR3, as DNA: TGTGCCAGCAGCCTCGCGGCTGAAGCTTTCTTT.

CDR3 sequence (DNA): TGTGCCAGCTCACCACGTTCGGGACTAGATCCCAATGAGCAGTTCTTC. It yields the protein CASSPRSGLDPNEQFF. The chain is built from TRBV18 and TRBJ2-1; 8 bases are shared with TRBD2. The germline gives CDR1 KGHSH, CDR2 LQKENI. Unmatched junction bases numbered 8, after V lost 1 base and J lost 6 bases. The CDR3 contains 16 residues.

The V call is TRBV6-5, the J call TRBJ1-5; no clear D. There are 11 residues in the CDR3. Germline CDR1 and CDR2: MNHEY and SVGAGI. The V gene lost 6 bases and the J gene lost 4 bases, with 4 bases spanning the gap. The CDR3: CASSLNQPQHF. In DNA, the CDR3 is TGTGCCAGCAGCCTGAATCAGCCCCAGCATTTT.

This CDR3 reads CASSPSSYEQYF. For the CDR3, the DNA is TGCGCCAGCAGCCCGAGCTCCTACGAGCAGTACTTC. The chain joins TRBV5-1 to TRBJ2-5; D unclear. The J call may not be correct, given that the DNA end is closer to TRBJ2-7. CDR3 length: 12 amino acids. Germline values: CDR1 SGHRS, CDR2 YFSETQ.

The chain has TRBV6-5 and TRBJ2-7, with a weak D call TRBD1 (6 bases). The V gene lost 0 bases and the J gene lost 3 bases, with 12 bases spanning the gap. The V gene's germline CDR1 is MNHEY and CDR2 SVGAGI. The length of the CDR3 is 15 residues. DNA for the CDR3: TGTGCCAGCAGTTACTCGGGACATTCGAACTACGAGCAGTACTTC. Residues: CASSYSGHSNYEQYF.